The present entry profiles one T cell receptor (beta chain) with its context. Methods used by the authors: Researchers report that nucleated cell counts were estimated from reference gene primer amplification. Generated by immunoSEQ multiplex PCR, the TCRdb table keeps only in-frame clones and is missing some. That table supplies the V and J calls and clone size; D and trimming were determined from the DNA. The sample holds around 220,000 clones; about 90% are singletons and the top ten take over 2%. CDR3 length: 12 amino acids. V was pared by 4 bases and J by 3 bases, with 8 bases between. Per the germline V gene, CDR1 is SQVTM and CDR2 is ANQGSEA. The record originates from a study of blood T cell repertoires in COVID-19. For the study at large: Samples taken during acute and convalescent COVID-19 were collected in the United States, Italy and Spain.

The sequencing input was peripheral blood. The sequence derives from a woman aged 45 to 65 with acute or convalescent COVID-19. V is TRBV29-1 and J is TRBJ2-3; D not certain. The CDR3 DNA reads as TGCAGCGTTGGAGGAGAAACAGATACGCAGTATTTT. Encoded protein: CSVGGETDTQYF.